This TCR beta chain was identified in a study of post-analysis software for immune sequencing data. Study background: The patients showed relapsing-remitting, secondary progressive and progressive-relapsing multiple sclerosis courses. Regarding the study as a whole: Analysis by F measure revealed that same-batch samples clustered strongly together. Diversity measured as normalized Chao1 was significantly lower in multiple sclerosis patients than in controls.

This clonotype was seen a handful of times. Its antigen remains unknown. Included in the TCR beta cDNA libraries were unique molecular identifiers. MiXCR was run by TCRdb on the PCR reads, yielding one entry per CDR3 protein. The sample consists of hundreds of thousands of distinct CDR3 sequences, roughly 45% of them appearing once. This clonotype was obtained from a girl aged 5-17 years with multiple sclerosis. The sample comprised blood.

CDR3 nucleotide sequence: TGTGCCAGCAGTTTTATCCTCTCCGGGACTAGCGGTTCCTACGAGCAGTACTTC. Translation gives CASSFILSGTSGSYEQYF. The J gene is TRBJ2-7, the V gene TRBV27; TRBD2 matches at 11 bases. Germline values: CDR1 MNHEY, CDR2 SMNVEV (reference sequence). The J segment lost 1 base and the V segment lost 3 bases, leaving 11 bases of the junction unmatched. The CDR3 contains 18 residues.